Listed below are T cell receptor beta chains from one sample, sequenced in a study of blood T cell repertoires in COVID-19. Here immunoSEQ multiplex PCR was the method, and the copy in TCRdb shows in-frame clones only, minus some. This sample has some 200,000 clones, with around four fifths found just once. Sequenced sample: peripheral blood. Source of these receptors: a man aged 60 to 69 with COVID-19, enrolled during active disease. Both conserved end residues are part of each CDR3. D genes are given only for firm matches. Not every row has a clone size; where given, it reads once, few, many or a size class.

size: .; V: TRBV12-3/TRBV12-4; D: .; J: TRBJ1-2; DNA: TGTGCCAGCAGTTTGGGCCAGAACTATGGCTACACCTTC; CDR3: CASSLGQNYGYTF
size: .; V: TRBV14; D: .; J: TRBJ2-3; DNA: TGTGCCAGCAGCCGAGGGGGGGGGCCCACGCAGTATTTT; CDR3: CASSRGGGPTQYF
size: few; V: TRBV5-4; D: TRBD1; J: TRBJ1-2; DNA: TGTGCCAGCAGCCCAGACCCGGGACAGGGTCACTTCCACTATGGCTACACCTTC; CDR3: CASSPDPGQGHFHYGYTF
size: .; V: TRBV27; D: .; J: TRBJ2-1; DNA: TGTGCCAGCAGTTTTGCAGGGTGGGGTGAGCAGTTCTTC; CDR3: CASSFAGWGEQFF
size: .; V: TRBV10-1; D: .; J: TRBJ2-1; DNA: TGCGCCAGCAGTGAAAGGGGTCAGGGGTACAATGAGCAGTTCTTC; CDR3: CASSERGQGYNEQFF
size: .; V: TRBV28; D: .; J: TRBJ1-5; DNA: TGTGCCAGCAGTCCACACCAGGGCTTTAGCAATCAGCCCCAGCATTTT; CDR3: CASSPHQGFSNQPQHF
size: .; V: TRBV5-4; D: TRBD1; J: TRBJ2-7; DNA: TGTGCCAGCAGCTTCCGGGACAGGGGCTATGACGAGCAGTACTTC; CDR3: CASSFRDRGYDEQYF
size: .; V: TRBV9; D: .; J: TRBJ1-1; DNA: TGTGCCAGCAGCGTAAGCCGGGGGAACACTGAAGCTTTCTTT; CDR3: CASSVSRGNTEAFF
size: .; V: TRBV29-1; D: .; J: TRBJ2-6; DNA: TGCAGCGTAGGGGATGGTGGGGCCAACGTCCTGACTTTC; CDR3: CSVGDGGANVLTF
size: .; V: TRBV5-4; D: TRBD1; J: TRBJ1-2; DNA: TGTGCCAGCAGCGCCGGGACAGAGCATGGCTACACCTTC; CDR3: CASSAGTEHGYTF
size: .; V: TRBV5-1; D: TRBD2; J: TRBJ2-1; DNA: TGCGCCAGCAGCTCGGGACTAGCGGGCAACAATGAGCAGTTCTTC; CDR3: CASSSGLAGNNEQFF
size: .; V: TRBV5-4; D: .; J: TRBJ1-2; DNA: TGTGCCAGCACCTTGGCGGCGGGAGATGGCTACACCTTC; CDR3: CASTLAAGDGYTF
size: .; V: TRBV9; D: .; J: TRBJ1-1; DNA: TGTGCCAGCAGCCTCTACGGGGTAGACACTGAAGCTTTCTTT; CDR3: CASSLYGVDTEAFF
size: once; V: TRBV7-3; D: TRBD2; J: TRBJ2-7; DNA: TGTGCCAGCAGCTTAGCCGGGGGGTCCTACGAGCAGTACTTC; CDR3: CASSLAGGSYEQYF
size: .; V: TRBV12-3/TRBV12-4; D: .; J: TRBJ1-5; DNA: TGTGCCAGCAACTTCGGTGATCAGCCCCAGCATTTT; CDR3: CASNFGDQPQHF
size: .; V: TRBV4-2; D: .; J: TRBJ1-5; DNA: TGTGCCAGCAGCCAAGAGGCCAGGGGTTCCAATCAGCCCCAGCATTTT; CDR3: CASSQEARGSNQPQHF
size: .; V: TRBV9; D: .; J: TRBJ1-5; DNA: TGTGCCAGCAGCGTAGAGGGGGTCAGCAATCAGCCCCAGCATTTT; CDR3: CASSVEGVSNQPQHF
size: few; V: TRBV19; D: TRBD1; J: TRBJ1-2; DNA: TGTGCCAGTAGTAGTTTGGACAGGGGTGCCTATGGCTACACCTTC; CDR3: CASSSLDRGAYGYTF
size: .; V: TRBV6-5; D: .; J: TRBJ2-3; DNA: TGTGCCAGCAGTTGGCAAGGCGGGGTTACAGATACGCAGTATTTT; CDR3: CASSWQGGVTDTQYF
size: .; V: TRBV2; D: .; J: TRBJ1-2; DNA: TGTGCCAGCAGACAGGAAGCTGGCTACACCTTC; CDR3: CASRQEAGYTF
size: .; V: TRBV5-1; D: TRBD2; J: TRBJ2-2; DNA: TGCGCCAGCAGCACGGGACTAGCAAAGAACACCGGGGAGCTGTTTTTT; CDR3: CASSTGLAKNTGELFF
size: .; V: TRBV19; D: .; J: TRBJ1-3; DNA: TGTGCCAGTAGTATCACAAGCTCTGGAAACACCATATATTTT; CDR3: CASSITSSGNTIYF
size: .; V: TRBV24-1; D: .; J: TRBJ2-3; DNA: TGTGCCACCAGTGATTGGACAGGCACAGATACGCAGTATTTT; CDR3: CATSDWTGTDTQYF
size: once; V: TRBV7-2; D: .; J: TRBJ1-3; DNA: TGTGCCAGCAGCTTAGTTCCCGGGAGTGGAAACACCATATATTTT; CDR3: CASSLVPGSGNTIYF
size: .; V: TRBV5-1; D: .; J: TRBJ1-3; DNA: TGCGCCAGCAGCTTGGTAACGGGCTCTGGAAACACCATATATTTT; CDR3: CASSLVTGSGNTIYF
size: .; V: TRBV11-2; D: TRBD1; J: TRBJ1-1; DNA: TGTGCCAGCAGCATGGGACAGACTTTGAACACTGAAGCTTTCTTT; CDR3: CASSMGQTLNTEAFF
size: .; V: TRBV28; D: TRBD2; J: TRBJ2-3; DNA: TGTGCCAGCACCCCCTGGGGGAGCGGGAGTGCAGATACGCAGTATTTT; CDR3: CASTPWGSGSADTQYF
size: .; V: TRBV2; D: .; J: TRBJ1-3; DNA: TGTGCCAGCAGTGGGCAACTACTCTCTGGAAACACCATATATTTT; CDR3: CASSGQLLSGNTIYF
size: once; V: TRBV7-9; D: .; J: TRBJ2-7; DNA: TGTGCCAGCAACCAGGAATGGGGAGACGAGCAGTACTTC; CDR3: CASNQEWGDEQYF
size: .; V: TRBV7-9; D: TRBD1; J: TRBJ1-4; DNA: TGTGCCAGCAGCTTGGACAGGGCTATGGAAAAACTGTTTTTT; CDR3: CASSLDRAMEKLFF
size: .; V: TRBV5-4; D: TRBD1; J: TRBJ1-1; DNA: TGTGCCAGCAGAATGGACAGGGGGGCAAGTACTGAAGCTTTCTTT; CDR3: CASRMDRGASTEAFF
size: once; V: TRBV19; D: .; J: TRBJ1-2; DNA: TGTGCCAGTAGCCATACTCTCGGAGATAACTATGGCTACACCTTC; CDR3: CASSHTLGDNYGYTF
size: .; V: TRBV5-1; D: .; J: TRBJ1-4; DNA: TGCGCCAGCAGAAACAGGGATATTAATGAAAAACTGTTTTTT; CDR3: CASRNRDINEKLFF
size: .; V: TRBV28; D: .; J: TRBJ2-1; DNA: TGTGCCACCTCAAGCCGGGACAAAAAGTTCAATGAGCAGTTCTTC; CDR3: CATSSRDKKFNEQFF
size: .; V: TRBV3-1/TRBV3-2; D: .; J: TRBJ2-7; DNA: TGTGCCAGCAGCCTTAACGGCCAGGCGCTCGAGCAGTACTTC; CDR3: CASSLNGQALEQYF
size: .; V: TRBV19; D: .; J: TRBJ2-7; DNA: TGTGCCAGTAGTATACGACATGATTTCTCCTACGAGCAGTACTTC; CDR3: CASSIRHDFSYEQYF
size: once; V: TRBV24-1; D: TRBD1; J: TRBJ1-2; DNA: TGTGCCACCAGTGACCCGACAGGGGGTGGCTACACCTTC; CDR3: CATSDPTGGGYTF
size: .; V: TRBV27; D: .; J: TRBJ1-1; DNA: TGTGCCAGCAGTCGCTTCCAAATACAGGGTAAGAACACTGAAGCTTTCTTT; CDR3: CASSRFQIQGKNTEAFF
size: few; V: TRBV7-9; D: .; J: TRBJ2-3; DNA: TGTGCCAGCAGCTATACTAACACCCCTGTCGCGCAGTATTTT; CDR3: CASSYTNTPVAQYF
size: few; V: TRBV7-2; D: .; J: TRBJ2-1; DNA: TGTGCCAGCAGTAGAGACAACGGTGATAACAATGAGCAGTTCTTC; CDR3: CASSRDNGDNNEQFF
size: .; V: TRBV14; D: .; J: TRBJ2-3; DNA: TGTGCCAGCAGCCAAATGTACGGGGGTACGCAGTATTTT; CDR3: CASSQMYGGTQYF
size: .; V: TRBV29-1; D: .; J: TRBJ2-4; DNA: TGCAGCGCGAGAGAAGCCAAAAACATTCAGTACTTC; CDR3: CSAREAKNIQYF
size: .; V: TRBV30; D: TRBD1; J: TRBJ1-3; DNA: TGTGCCTGGAGTGTAGGGGGACAGGCCAAGAGCTCTGGAAACACCATATATTTT; CDR3: CAWSVGGQAKSSGNTIYF
size: .; V: TRBV28; D: TRBD1; J: TRBJ1-4; DNA: TGTGCCAGCAGTTTAAACAGTGGGACAGGGGGTGGGGAAAAACTGTTTTTT; CDR3: CASSLNSGTGGGEKLFF
size: .; V: TRBV7-2; D: TRBD1; J: TRBJ2-2; DNA: TGTGCCAGCAGCCCGGGACAGGTCACCGGGGAGCTGTTTTTT; CDR3: CASSPGQVTGELFF
size: .; V: TRBV6-6; D: TRBD1; J: TRBJ2-2; DNA: TGTGCCAGCAGCCGACCACCGGGACAGGGTAACACCGGGGAGCTGTTTTTT; CDR3: CASSRPPGQGNTGELFF
size: .; V: TRBV14; D: .; J: TRBJ1-4; DNA: TGTGCCAGCAGCCAACGTCTGCAGGGAAGGTCGAATGAAAAACTGTTTTTT; CDR3: CASSQRLQGRSNEKLFF
size: once; V: TRBV28; D: TRBD1; J: TRBJ1-6; DNA: TGTGCCAGCACCCACAGGGGGCATTCACCCCTCCACTTT; CDR3: CASTHRGHSPLHF
size: .; V: TRBV5-1; D: .; J: TRBJ2-3; DNA: TGCGCCAGCAGCTTGGGCCGGTCAGATACGCAGTATTTT; CDR3: CASSLGRSDTQYF
size: .; V: TRBV9; D: .; J: TRBJ1-1; DNA: TGTGCCAGCACCAGGCCAGGTTACCCTGAAGCTTTCTTT; CDR3: CASTRPGYPEAFF
size: .; V: TRBV5-8; D: TRBD1; J: TRBJ1-1; DNA: TGTGCCAGCAGGTGGGGTGAGGGGGCAATGAACACTGAAGCTTTCTTT; CDR3: CASRWGEGAMNTEAFF
size: .; V: TRBV10-1; D: TRBD1; J: TRBJ1-6; DNA: TGCGCCAGCACCCGGGACAGTAATTCACCCCTCCACTTT; CDR3: CASTRDSNSPLHF
size: .; V: TRBV7-8; D: TRBD1; J: TRBJ1-1; DNA: TGTGCCAGCAGCTTAGCAGGGACAGGGGTCGCCACTGAAGCTTTCTTT; CDR3: CASSLAGTGVATEAFF